The 3 T cell receptor beta chains below were found in one sample sequenced in a study of vaccination and CD4 T cells after COVID-19 (dated by TCRdb to the early 2020s). No antigen has been identified for these receptors. Per the publication, the treatment or condition label means: 10-day PBMC culture with coronavirus spike peptide pools or control peptides (ViraFEST assay). The library was prepared using PCR. Sequenced using an Illumina iSeq 100. DNA from cultured CD4+ T cells underwent TCR sequencing with the Oncomine TCR Beta short-read assay at the Johns Hopkins FTIC core. The public reads were reanalyzed by TCRdb: fastp trimming at Q25, MiXCR alignment, in-frame beta chains only. Rows with a matching CDR3 protein are joined into one entry that keeps the most common DNA and genes. This sample gives some 18,000 distinct CDR3 sequences in total; approximately 60% of them show up just once. Less than 9.5% of the sample comes from the top ten.

The sequenced sample consisted of CD4+ T cells from blood, cultured in vitro. The receptors were gathered from a human donor who had recovered from COVID-19.

This sequence joins TRBV7-2 and TRBJ2-4; weak D call: TRBD2 (7 bases). Trimming cost V 5 bases and J 1 base, with 18 bases left between them. Germline CDR1 SGHTA, CDR2 FQGNSA. The length of the CDR3 is 17 residues. CDR3 nucleotides: TGTGCCAGCAGCCCTGGGGGCGGGAGAGGGGCCAAAAACATTCAGTACTTC. Protein sequence: CASSPGGGRGAKNIQYF.

This clonotype was observed a few times. The V gene is TRBV27, the J gene TRBJ2-1; 13 nucleotides match TRBD2. The junction had 2 bases not matched to a gene; V was cut back by 6 bases and J by 6 bases. The V gene's germline CDR1 is MNHEY and CDR2 SMNVEV (reference sequence). This CDR3 is built from 14 residues. CDR3 residues: CASRGTSGTNEQFF. In nucleotides, the CDR3 is TGTGCCAGCAGGGGGACTAGCGGGACCAATGAGCAGTTCTTC.

This clonotype was seen only a few times. V gene TRBV10-3 combines with J gene TRBJ1-4, with D possibly matching TRBD1 (5 bases). The CDR3 spans 15 residues. The germline V and J ends were trimmed by 6 bases and 0 bases, with 11 bases remaining between them. Per germline, CDR1 ENHRY and CDR2 SYGVKD. The CDR3 region is CAISSSTATNEKLFF. As DNA, the CDR3 is TGTGCCATCAGCTCTTCGACAGCAACTAATGAAAAACTGTTTTTT.